The 26 T cell receptor beta chains below come from one sample, sequenced in a study of cytomegalovirus exposure and HLA in healthy donors. Sequencing used immunoSEQ multiplex PCR; TCRdb keeps in-frame clones, though not all of them. The table includes under 200,000 clones, roughly 89% detected once. The sequenced sample consisted of PBMCs. These receptor sequences come from a man younger than 30 in good health and CMV-seropositive.

This clone has only a few counts. The chain employs TRBV6-6 and TRBJ2-1; 8 bases match TRBD2. The CDR3 is 15 residues long. Germline-derived CDR1 and CDR2 are MNHNY and SVGAGI (reference sequence). V lost 6 bases and J lost 5; bases outside the gene matches: 9. The CDR3 loop is CASRESGRGNNEQFF. CDR3 bases: TGTGCCAGCAGGGAAAGCGGGAGAGGAAACAATGAGCAGTTCTTC.

This rearrangement joins TRBV12-5 to TRBJ1-3; D gene unclear. Trimming took 6 bases from V and 4 from J, leaving 16 bases between them. Germline values: CDR1 LGHNT, CDR2 FRNRAP. The CDR3 loop spans 15 amino acids. The DNA for the CDR3 is TGTGCTAGTGGCACCGCGGGCGTCTTGGGAAACACCATATATTTT. Protein sequence: CASGTAGVLGNTIYF.

This clone was counted once. The chain employs TRBV4-2 and TRBJ2-7; no reliable D call. This CDR3 is 16 amino acids long. Germline V gene data show CDR1 as LGHNA and CDR2 as YNFKEQ. Deletions cut 1 base from V and 3 bases from J, with 16 bases between. CDR3 region: CASSQVGLLGVYEQYF. CDR3 nucleotide sequence: TGTGCCAGCAGCCAAGTGGGTCTTCTAGGAGTCTACGAGCAGTACTTC.

The chain couples TRBV2 to TRBJ2-7, with 7 nucleotides matching TRBD2. CDR1 and CDR2 from the germline V gene are SNHLY and FYNNEI. This CDR3 is 15 amino acids long. V was pared by 5 bases and J by 2 bases, with 9 bases of the junction left unmatched. The CDR3 sequence is CASSLGSGTPYEQYF. The DNA for the CDR3 is TGTGCCAGCAGTCTCGGGAGCGGGACGCCCTACGAGCAGTACTTC.

The chain combines TRBV4-2 with TRBJ2-1, with 9 bases that match TRBD1. The CDR3 runs 17 residues. Germline CDR1 and CDR2: LGHNA and YNFKEQ. The V gene end was trimmed by 4 bases and the J gene end by 6 bases; junction bases not matched to a gene: 13. The CDR3 DNA sequence: TGTGCCAGCAGCCCAAAAGAAGCCGGGACAGGGCGCAATGAGCAGTTCTTC. Protein sequence: CASSPKEAGTGRNEQFF.

J is TRBJ2-1 and V is TRBV7-9; 7 bases line up with TRBD2. Germline CDR1 is SEHNR and CDR2 is FQNEAQ (reference sequence). V shed 5 bases and J 6 bases; nucleotides not matched to a gene: 7. This CDR3 is 14 amino acids long. CDR3 sequence reads: CASSPSTSANEQFF. CDR3 nucleotide sequence: TGTGCCAGCAGCCCAAGTACTAGCGCCAATGAGCAGTTCTTC.

Worth noting for this clone: A junction end diverges from the germline sequence, so it may reflect a read error. The V call is TRBV7-7, the J call TRBJ2-1, with 7 nucleotides matching TRBD1. The germline V gene has CDR1 SSHAT and CDR2 FNYEAQ (reference sequence). This CDR3 has 14 amino acids. The CDR3 is CASSLGTAYNEQFF. CDR3 nucleotides: TGTGCTAGCAGCTTGGGGACAGCGTACAATGAGCAGTTCTTC.

The V and J genes are TRBV6-1 and TRBJ1-5; D is unclear. CDR1 MNHNS and CDR2 SASEGT come from the germline V gene. Between the trimmed V and J ends, which lost 3 bases and 3 bases, there was a span of 9 bases. The CDR3 totals 14 residues. The chain's CDR3 is CASSDSGVNQPQHF. For the CDR3, the DNA is TGTGCCAGCAGTGATTCCGGGGTCAATCAGCCCCAGCATTTT.

This chain connects TRBV14 to TRBJ2-7; possibly TRBD1 for D (6 bases). Deletions cut 4 bases from V and 5 bases from J, with 24 bases between. The CDR3 contains 17 residues. Germline V gives CDR1 SGHDN, CDR2 FVKESK. The CDR3 DNA sequence: TGTGCCAGCAGCCTCAGCCTACCGGGACATTTAAGAGACGAGCAGTACTTC. Protein sequence: CASSLSLPGHLRDEQYF.

The chain is built from TRBV7-9 and TRBJ2-7; 12 bases are shared with TRBD2. The CDR3 totals 15 residues. J lost 5 bases, V lost 5 bases, and 7 bases had no gene match. Per germline, CDR1 SEHNR and CDR2 FQNEAQ (reference sequence). Here the CDR3 DNA reads TGTGCCAGCAGCCCTAGCGGGAGGGCCCCTAACGAGCAGTACTTC. As protein: CASSPSGRAPNEQYF.

The gene calls are TRBV5-1 and TRBJ2-2; 7 bases agree with TRBD1. Germline V gives CDR1 SGHRS, CDR2 YFSETQ. This CDR3 spans 15 amino acids. Trimming cost V 5 bases and J 2 bases; bases outside gene matches: 6. CDR3 protein: CASRRDSLNTGELFF. The CDR3 DNA reads as TGCGCCAGCAGGAGGGACAGTTTAAACACCGGGGAGCTGTTTTTT.

This clone was counted a single time. V gene TRBV13 combines with J gene TRBJ2-3; D not certain. CDR3 length: 20 residues. Per germline, CDR1 PRHDT and CDR2 FYEKMQ (reference sequence). The V and J ends lost 4 bases and 3 bases respectively, with 29 bases between them. CDR3 in DNA: TGTGCCAGCAGCTCATACTTATCCCCAATACGCGACAAAAAAACAGATACGCAGTATTTT. This encodes CASSSYLSPIRDKKTDTQYF.

The chain combines TRBV4-1 with TRBJ1-1; 8 positions match TRBD1. The V gene end was trimmed by 1 base and the J gene end by 4 bases; junction bases not matched to a gene: 8. The CDR3 extends over 16 amino acids. In germline, CDR1 is MGHRA, CDR2 YSYEKL. CDR3 in amino acids: CASSQGQDRVVTEAFF. Written as DNA, the CDR3 is TGCGCCAGCAGCCAAGGCCAGGACAGGGTCGTCACTGAAGCTTTCTTT.

This chain joins TRBV4-1 and TRBJ2-1, with 11 bases that match TRBD2. The CDR3 runs 16 residues. CDR1 is MGHRA, CDR2 YSYEKL, per germline. Unmatched junction bases numbered 8, after V lost 0 bases and J lost 10 bases. CDR3 sequence (DNA): TGCGCCAGCAGCCAAGATTTAAAACTAGCGGGAGTCGAGCAGTTCTTC. This encodes CASSQDLKLAGVEQFF.

The rearrangement links TRBV12-5 to TRBJ2-7, with TRBD1 matching 7 bases. The J segment lost 5 bases and the V segment lost 1 base, leaving 2 bases of the junction unmatched. Germline lookup yields CDR1 LGHNT and CDR2 FRNRAP. This CDR3 is built from 13 residues. The CDR3 region has the DNA TGTGCTAGTGGTTTGGCGGGACAGCACGAGCAGTACTTC. It is translated as CASGLAGQHEQYF.

The chain joins TRBV7-3 to TRBJ2-7; 11 positions match TRBD2. The trim removed 5 bases at V and 3 bases at J, leaving 6 bases unmatched. CDR3 size: 15 residues. CDR1 is SGHTA, CDR2 FQGTGA, per germline. The CDR3 DNA reads as TGTGCCAGCAGCCCCGGGACTAGCGGACTCTACGAGCAGTACTTC. It codes for CASSPGTSGLYEQYF. The full variable domain, rest sourced from reference TRBV7-3 and TRBJ2-7, is GAGVSQTPSNKVTEKGKYVELRCDPISGHTALYWYRQSLGQGPEFLIYFQGTGAADDSGLPNDRFFAVRPEGSVSTLKIQRTERGDSAVYLCASSPGTSGLYEQYFGPGTRLTVT.

This chain joins TRBV7-2 and TRBJ2-2, with TRBD2 identical over 9 bases. The germline V gene has CDR1 SGHTA and CDR2 FQGNSA. The CDR3 is made up of 19 amino acids. V lost 0 bases to trimming and J lost 7 bases; unmatched junction nucleotides: 15. Here the CDR3 reads CASSLAAWPSGIVGGELFF. The DNA of the CDR3 is TGTGCCAGCAGCTTAGCCGCCTGGCCTAGCGGGATTGTGGGCGGGGAGCTGTTTTTT.

The rearrangement links TRBV5-1 to TRBJ2-5; 11 bases are shared with TRBD2. V gave up 2 bases and J gave up 4 bases; unmatched junction bases: 4. The CDR3 contains 15 residues. CDR1 SGHRS and CDR2 YFSETQ come from the germline V gene. This chain's CDR3 is CASSFSGRDPETQYF. CDR3 nucleotides: TGCGCCAGCAGCTTTAGCGGGAGGGATCCAGAGACCCAGTACTTC. Drawing the rest from reference TRBV5-1 and TRBJ2-5, the complete variable domain is KAGVTQTPRYLIKTRGQQVTLSCSPISGHRSVSWYQQTPGQGLQFLFEYFSETQRNKGNFPGRFSGRQFSNSRSEMNVSTLELGDSALYLCASSFSGRDPETQYFGPGTRLLVL.

The chain employs TRBV30 and TRBJ2-3, with 8 bases matching TRBD2. CDR1 is GTSNPN and CDR2 is SVGIG in the germline V gene (reference sequence). The CDR3 runs to 19 residues. V was clipped by 3 bases and J by 0 bases; unmatched bases: 17. The CDR3, as DNA: TGTGCCTGGAGCCCAGGGTCATTAGGTAGCGGGACTAGCACAGATACGCAGTATTTT. Protein sequence: CAWSPGSLGSGTSTDTQYF.

The chain has TRBV14 and TRBJ2-7; 8 bases are shared with TRBD2. Germline V gives CDR1 SGHDN, CDR2 FVKESK. The ends lost 2 bases at V and 2 bases at J; junction bases unmatched: 5. The CDR3 sequence is 15 residues long. The CDR3 bases are TGTGCCAGCAGCCAACCGGGACTAGGGACCTACGAGCAGTACTTC. Translated: CASSQPGLGTYEQYF.

The chain joins TRBV6-5 to TRBJ2-7; a possible D gene is TRBD2 (6 bases). V lost 3 bases and J 0 bases, leaving 9 bases between the germline ends. This CDR3 comprises 14 residues. In germline, CDR1 is MNHEY, CDR2 SVGAGI. CDR3 DNA: TGTGCCAGCAGTTATCGGGGGAGCTCCTACGAGCAGTACTTC. Its protein is CASSYRGSSYEQYF.

This chain connects TRBV7-6 to TRBJ2-1, with D possibly TRBD2 on 5 matching bases. Trimming stripped 2 bases from V and 7 bases from J, with 15 bases between. The CDR3 has 15 residues. In germline, CDR1 is SGHVS, CDR2 FNYEAQ. CDR3 in DNA: TGTGCCAGCAGCTTAAGAAGCGACGGAGGTAATGAGCAGTTCTTC. This sequence encodes CASSLRSDGGNEQFF. Full variable domain (remainder filled in from reference TRBV7-6 and TRBJ2-1): GAGVSQSPRYKVTKRGQDVALRCDPISGHVSLYWYRQALGQGPEFLTYFNYEAQQDKSGLPNDRFSAERPEGSISTLTIQRTEQRDSAMYRCASSLRSDGGNEQFFGPGTRLTVL.

The chain employs TRBV9 and TRBJ2-2; 7 positions agree with TRBD1. Looked up from germline, CDR1 is SGDLS and CDR2 is YYNGEE. The CDR3 has 16 residues. V was pared by 5 bases and J by 1 base, with 8 bases of the junction left unmatched. CDR3 loop: CASSPGQIKNTGELFF. CDR3 nucleotide sequence: TGTGCCAGCAGTCCGGGACAGATTAAGAACACCGGGGAGCTGTTTTTT. The full variable domain, with the rest looked up from reference TRBV9 and TRBJ2-2, is DSGVTQTPKHLITATGQRVTLRCSPRSGDLSVYWYQQSLDQGLQFLIQYYNGEERAKGNILERFSAQQFPDLHSELNLSSLELGDSALYFCASSPGQIKNTGELFFGEGSRLTVL.

The V gene is TRBV11-3, the J gene TRBJ2-1; TRBD2 might be the D (6 bases). This CDR3 is built from 15 residues. Trimming removed 8 bases at V and 6 bases at J, with 20 bases between. CDR1 and CDR2 (germline): SGHNT, YENEEA. The CDR3 DNA reads TGTGCCAGCCCTATTTCCGGACCCGGGGGCAATGAGCAGTTCTTC. Translated, it gives CASPISGPGGNEQFF. Combining the CDR3 with reference TRBV11-3 and TRBJ2-1 gives the whole variable domain EAGVVQSPRYKIIEKKQPVAFWCNPISGHNTLYWYLQNLGQGPELLIRYENEEAVDDSQLPKDRFSAERLKGVDSTLKIQPAELGDSAVYLCASPISGPGGNEQFFGPGTRLTVL.

The chain employs TRBV11-2 and TRBJ2-1; a weak D match, TRBD1 (6 bases). Germline lookup yields CDR1 SGHAT and CDR2 FQNNGV. The ends were cut back, 1 base at V and 2 bases at J, with 9 bases in the middle. This CDR3 region has 15 residues. The CDR3 sequence is CASSLVGTTYNEQFF. The CDR3, as DNA: TGTGCCAGCAGCTTAGTCGGGACAACCTACAATGAGCAGTTCTTC.

This clone was seen just once. CDR3 sequence (DNA): TGTGCCAGCAGCTTCACGGACAGGGCTAGCGGGAGGCCCTACAATGAGCAGTTCTTC. Translated, it gives CASSFTDRASGRPYNEQFF. The J gene is TRBJ2-1, the V gene TRBV7-9; TRBD2 matches at 11 bases. The CDR3 spans 19 residues. Germline assignment: CDR1 SEHNR and CDR2 FQNEAQ (reference sequence). The V gene end was trimmed by 3 bases and the J gene end by 2 bases; junction bases not matched to a gene: 12.